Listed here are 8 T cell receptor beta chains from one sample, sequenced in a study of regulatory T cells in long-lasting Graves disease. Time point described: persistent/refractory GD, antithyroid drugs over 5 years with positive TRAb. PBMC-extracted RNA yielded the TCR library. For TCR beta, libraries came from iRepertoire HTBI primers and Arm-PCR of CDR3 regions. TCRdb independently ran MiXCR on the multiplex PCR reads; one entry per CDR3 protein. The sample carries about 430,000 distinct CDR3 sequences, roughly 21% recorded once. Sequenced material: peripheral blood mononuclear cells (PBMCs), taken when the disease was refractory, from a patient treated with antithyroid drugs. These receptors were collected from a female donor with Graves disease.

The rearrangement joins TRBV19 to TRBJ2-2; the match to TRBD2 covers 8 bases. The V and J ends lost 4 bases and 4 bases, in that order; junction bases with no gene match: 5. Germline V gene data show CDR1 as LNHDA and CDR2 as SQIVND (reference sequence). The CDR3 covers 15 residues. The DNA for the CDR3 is TGTGCCAGTAGTAAGGCGGGAGGATCCACCGGGGAGCTGTTTTTT. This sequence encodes CASSKAGGSTGELFF.

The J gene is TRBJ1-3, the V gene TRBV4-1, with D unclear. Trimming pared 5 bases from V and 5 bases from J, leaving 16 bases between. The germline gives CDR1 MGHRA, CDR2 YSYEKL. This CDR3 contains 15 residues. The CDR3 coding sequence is TGCGCCAGCAGCGAACAAGACAAGTTAAGAAACACCATATATTTT. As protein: CASSEQDKLRNTIYF.

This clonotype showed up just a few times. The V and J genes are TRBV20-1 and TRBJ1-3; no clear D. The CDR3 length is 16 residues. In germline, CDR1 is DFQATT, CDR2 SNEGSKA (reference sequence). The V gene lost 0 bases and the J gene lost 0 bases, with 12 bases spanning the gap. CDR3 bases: TGCAGTGCTAGAGATCAAAGCTTCGACTCTGGAAACACCATATATTTT. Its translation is CSARDQSFDSGNTIYF.

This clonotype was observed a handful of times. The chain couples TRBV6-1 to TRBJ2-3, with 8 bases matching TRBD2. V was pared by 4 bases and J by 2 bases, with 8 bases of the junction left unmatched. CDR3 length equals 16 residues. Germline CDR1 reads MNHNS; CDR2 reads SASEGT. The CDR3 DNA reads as TGTGCCAGCAGTGCTACAACTAGCGGAGACACAGATACGCAGTATTTT. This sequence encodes CASSATTSGDTDTQYF.

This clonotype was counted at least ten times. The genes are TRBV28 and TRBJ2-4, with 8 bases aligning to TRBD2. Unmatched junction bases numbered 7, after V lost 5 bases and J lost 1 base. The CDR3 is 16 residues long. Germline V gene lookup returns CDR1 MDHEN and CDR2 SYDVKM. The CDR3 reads CASSIETSAAKNIQYF. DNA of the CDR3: TGTGCCAGCAGTATTGAGACTAGCGCGGCCAAAAACATTCAGTACTTC.

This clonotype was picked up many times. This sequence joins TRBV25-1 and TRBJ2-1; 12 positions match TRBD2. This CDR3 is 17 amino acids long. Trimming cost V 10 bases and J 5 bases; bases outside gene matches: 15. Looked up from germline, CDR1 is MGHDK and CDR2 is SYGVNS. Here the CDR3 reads CATETSGSAWHNNEQFF. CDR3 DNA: TGTGCCACCGAGACTAGCGGGAGTGCCTGGCATAACAATGAGCAGTTCTTC.

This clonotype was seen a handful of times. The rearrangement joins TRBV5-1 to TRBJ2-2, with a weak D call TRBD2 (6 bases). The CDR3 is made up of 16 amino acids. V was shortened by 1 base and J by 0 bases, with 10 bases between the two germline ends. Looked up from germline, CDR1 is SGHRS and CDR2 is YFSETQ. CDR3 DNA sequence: TGCGCCAGCAGCTTGAGTGGCGGGGCGAACACCGGGGAGCTGTTTTTT. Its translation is CASSLSGGANTGELFF. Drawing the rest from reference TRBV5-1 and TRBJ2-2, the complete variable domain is KAGVTQTPRYLIKTRGQQVTLSCSPISGHRSVSWYQQTPGQGLQFLFEYFSETQRNKGNFPGRFSGRQFSNSRSEMNVSTLELGDSALYLCASSLSGGANTGELFFGEGSRLTVL.

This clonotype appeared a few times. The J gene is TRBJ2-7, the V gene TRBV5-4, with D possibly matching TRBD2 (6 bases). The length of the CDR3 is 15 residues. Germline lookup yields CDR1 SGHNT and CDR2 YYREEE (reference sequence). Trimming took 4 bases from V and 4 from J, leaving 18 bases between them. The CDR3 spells CASSPTPRTIYEQYF. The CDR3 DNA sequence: TGTGCCAGCAGCCCCACCCCCCGGACTATTTACGAGCAGTACTTC.